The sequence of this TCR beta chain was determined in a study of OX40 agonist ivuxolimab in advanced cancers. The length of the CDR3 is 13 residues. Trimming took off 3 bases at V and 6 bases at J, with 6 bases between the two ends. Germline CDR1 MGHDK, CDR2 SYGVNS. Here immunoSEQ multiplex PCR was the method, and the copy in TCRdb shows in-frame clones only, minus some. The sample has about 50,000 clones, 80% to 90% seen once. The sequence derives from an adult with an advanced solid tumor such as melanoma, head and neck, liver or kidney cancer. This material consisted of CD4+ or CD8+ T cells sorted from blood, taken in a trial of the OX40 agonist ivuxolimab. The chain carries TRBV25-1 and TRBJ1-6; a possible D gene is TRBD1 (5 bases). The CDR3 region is CASSEGGNSPLHF. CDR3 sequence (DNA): TGTGCCAGCAGTGAGGGGGGTAATTCACCCCTCCACTTT.